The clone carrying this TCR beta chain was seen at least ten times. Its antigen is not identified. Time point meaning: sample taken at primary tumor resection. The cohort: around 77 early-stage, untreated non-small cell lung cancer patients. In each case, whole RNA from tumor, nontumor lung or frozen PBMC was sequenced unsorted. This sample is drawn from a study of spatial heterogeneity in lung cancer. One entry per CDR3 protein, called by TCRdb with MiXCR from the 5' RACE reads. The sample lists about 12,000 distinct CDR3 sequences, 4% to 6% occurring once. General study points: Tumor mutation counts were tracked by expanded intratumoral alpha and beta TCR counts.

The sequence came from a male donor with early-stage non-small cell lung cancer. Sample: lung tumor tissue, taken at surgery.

CDR3 sequence (DNA): TGCAGTGCTAGAGATTCCGGGACAGGGGGCGGATTCTTC. This codes for CSARDSGTGGGFF. The chain is built from TRBV20-1 and TRBJ2-1; TRBD1 matches 12 bases. CDR1 is DFQATT and CDR2 is SNEGSKA in the germline V gene (reference sequence). This CDR3 is 13 amino acids long. The junction had 7 bases not matched to a gene; V was cut back by 0 bases and J by 16 bases.